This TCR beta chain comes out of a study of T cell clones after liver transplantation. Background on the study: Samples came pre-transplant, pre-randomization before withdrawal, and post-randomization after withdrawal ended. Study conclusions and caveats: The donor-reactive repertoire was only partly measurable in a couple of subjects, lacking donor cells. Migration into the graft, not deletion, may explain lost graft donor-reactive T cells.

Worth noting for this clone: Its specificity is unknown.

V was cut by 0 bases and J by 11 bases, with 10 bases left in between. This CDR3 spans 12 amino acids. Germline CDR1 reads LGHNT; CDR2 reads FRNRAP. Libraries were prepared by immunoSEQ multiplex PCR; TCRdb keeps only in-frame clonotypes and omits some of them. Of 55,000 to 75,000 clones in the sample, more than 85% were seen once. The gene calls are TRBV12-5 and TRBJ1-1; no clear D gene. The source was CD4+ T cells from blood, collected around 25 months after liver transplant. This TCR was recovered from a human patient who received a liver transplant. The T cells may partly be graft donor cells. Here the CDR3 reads CASGLVGGPAFF. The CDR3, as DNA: TGTGCTAGTGGTTTGGTGGGAGGCCCGGCTTTCTTT.